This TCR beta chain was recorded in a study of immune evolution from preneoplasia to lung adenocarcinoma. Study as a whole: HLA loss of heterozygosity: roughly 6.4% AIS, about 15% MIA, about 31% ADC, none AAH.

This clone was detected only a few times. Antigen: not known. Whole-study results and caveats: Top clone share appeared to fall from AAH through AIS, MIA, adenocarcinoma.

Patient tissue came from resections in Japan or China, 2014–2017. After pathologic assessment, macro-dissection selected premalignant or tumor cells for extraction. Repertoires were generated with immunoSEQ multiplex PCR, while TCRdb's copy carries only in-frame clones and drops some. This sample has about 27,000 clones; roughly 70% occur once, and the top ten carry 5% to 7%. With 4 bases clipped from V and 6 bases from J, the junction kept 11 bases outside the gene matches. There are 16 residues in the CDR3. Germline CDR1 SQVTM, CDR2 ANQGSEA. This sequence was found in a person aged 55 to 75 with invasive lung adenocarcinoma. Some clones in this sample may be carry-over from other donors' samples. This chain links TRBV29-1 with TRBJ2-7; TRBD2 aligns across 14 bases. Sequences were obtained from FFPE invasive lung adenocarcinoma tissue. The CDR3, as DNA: TGCAGCGTTGCGACGATGGGGACTAGCGGGAGTAGCGAGCAGTACTTC. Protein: CSVATMGTSGSSEQYF.